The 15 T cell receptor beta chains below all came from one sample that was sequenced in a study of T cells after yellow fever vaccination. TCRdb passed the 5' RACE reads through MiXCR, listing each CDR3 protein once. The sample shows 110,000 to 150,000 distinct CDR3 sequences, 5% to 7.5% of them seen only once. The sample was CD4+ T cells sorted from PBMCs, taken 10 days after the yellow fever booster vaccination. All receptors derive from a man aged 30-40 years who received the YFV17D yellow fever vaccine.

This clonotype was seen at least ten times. CDR3 region: CASSVALAGGNDEQYF. CDR3 DNA: TGTGCCAGCAGTGTGGCCCTAGCGGGAGGGAACGACGAGCAGTACTTC. The chain joins TRBV2 to TRBJ2-7; 12 nucleotides line up with TRBD2. CDR1 is SNHLY and CDR2 is FYNNEI in the germline V gene. This CDR3 is built from 16 residues. Trimming removed 4 bases from V and 5 bases from J; junction bases left unmatched: 9.

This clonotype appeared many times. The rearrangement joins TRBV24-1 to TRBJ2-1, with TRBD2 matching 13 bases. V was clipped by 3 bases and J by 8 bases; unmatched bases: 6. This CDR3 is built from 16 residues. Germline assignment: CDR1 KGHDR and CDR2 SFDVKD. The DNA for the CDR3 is TGTGCCACCAGTGATGCCGGGACTAGCGGGAAGGATGAGCAGTTCTTC. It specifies CATSDAGTSGKDEQFF.

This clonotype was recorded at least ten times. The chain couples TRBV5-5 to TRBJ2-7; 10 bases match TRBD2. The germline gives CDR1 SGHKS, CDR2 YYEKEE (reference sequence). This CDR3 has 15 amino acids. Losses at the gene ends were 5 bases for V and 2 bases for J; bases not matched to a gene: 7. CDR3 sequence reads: CASRLPGLAAYEQYF. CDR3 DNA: TGTGCCAGCAGACTCCCAGGACTAGCGGCCTACGAGCAGTACTTC. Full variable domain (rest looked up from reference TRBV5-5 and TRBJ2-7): DAGVTQSPTHLIKTRGQQVTLRCSPISGHKSVSWYQQVLGQGPQFIFQYYEKEERGRGNFPDRFSARQFPNYSSELNVNALLLGDSALYLCASRLPGLAAYEQYFGPGTRLTVT.

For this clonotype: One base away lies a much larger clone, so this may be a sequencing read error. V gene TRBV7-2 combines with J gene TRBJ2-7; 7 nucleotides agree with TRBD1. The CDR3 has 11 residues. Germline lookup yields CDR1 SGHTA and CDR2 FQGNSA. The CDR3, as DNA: TGTACCAGCAGCTTGAACCGGGACAGAACCTTC. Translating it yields CTSSLNRDRTF.

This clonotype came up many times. The DNA of the CDR3 is TGTGCCAGCTCACGGGACGGGGGGTACGAGCAGTACTTC. It translates to CASSRDGGYEQYF. The chain couples TRBV18 to TRBJ2-7; 7 bases map to TRBD2. The CDR3 has 13 residues. The J segment lost 4 bases and the V segment lost 4 bases, leaving 4 bases of the junction unmatched. Germline CDR1 and CDR2: KGHSH and LQKENI.

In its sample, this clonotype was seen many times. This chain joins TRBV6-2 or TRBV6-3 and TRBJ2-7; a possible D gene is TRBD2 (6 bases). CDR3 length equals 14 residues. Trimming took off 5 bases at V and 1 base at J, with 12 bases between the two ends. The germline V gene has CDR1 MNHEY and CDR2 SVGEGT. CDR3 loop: CASSQRRESYEQYF. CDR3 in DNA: TGTGCCAGCAGTCAAAGACGGGAGTCCTACGAGCAGTACTTC.

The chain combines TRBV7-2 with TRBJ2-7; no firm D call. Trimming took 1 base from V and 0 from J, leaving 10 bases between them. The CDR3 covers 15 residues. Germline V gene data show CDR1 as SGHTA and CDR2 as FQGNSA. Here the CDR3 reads CASSLVGQASYEQYF. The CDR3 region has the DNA TGTGCCAGCAGCTTAGTCGGTCAGGCCTCCTACGAGCAGTACTTC.

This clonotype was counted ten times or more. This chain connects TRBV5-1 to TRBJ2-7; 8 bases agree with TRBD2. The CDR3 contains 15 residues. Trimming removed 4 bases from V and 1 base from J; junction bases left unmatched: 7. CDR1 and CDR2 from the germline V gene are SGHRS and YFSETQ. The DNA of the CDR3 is TGCGCCAGCAGCCCTCCGGGACTAGGGTCCTACGAGCAGTACTTC. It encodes CASSPPGLGSYEQYF.

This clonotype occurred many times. CDR3 DNA: TGTGCCAGCAGCAATTACTACGAGCAGTACTTC. Amino acid sequence: CASSNYYEQYF. This chain connects TRBV27 to TRBJ2-7; D gene uncertain. This CDR3 has 11 amino acids. Germline lookup yields CDR1 MNHEY and CDR2 SMNVEV (reference sequence). V shed 6 bases and J shed 3 bases, with 6 bases lying between them.

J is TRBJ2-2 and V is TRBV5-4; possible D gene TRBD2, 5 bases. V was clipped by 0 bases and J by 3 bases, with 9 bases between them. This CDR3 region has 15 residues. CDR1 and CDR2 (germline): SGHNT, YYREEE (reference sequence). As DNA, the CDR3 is TGTGCCAGCAGCTTGGGAGGGAGCGACACCGGGGAGCTGTTTTTT. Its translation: CASSLGGSDTGELFF.

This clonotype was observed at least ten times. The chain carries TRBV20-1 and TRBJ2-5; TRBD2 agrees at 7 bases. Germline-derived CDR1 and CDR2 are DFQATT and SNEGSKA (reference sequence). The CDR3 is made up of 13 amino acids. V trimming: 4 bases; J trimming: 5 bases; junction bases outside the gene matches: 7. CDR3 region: CSAIAGWAETQYF. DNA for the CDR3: TGCAGTGCTATAGCGGGTTGGGCGGAGACCCAGTACTTC.

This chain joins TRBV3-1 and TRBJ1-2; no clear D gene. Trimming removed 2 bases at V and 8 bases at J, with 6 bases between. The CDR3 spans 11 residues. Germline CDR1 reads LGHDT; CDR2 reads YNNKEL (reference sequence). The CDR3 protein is CASSQMGGYTF. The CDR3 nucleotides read TGTGCCAGCAGCCAAATGGGGGGCTACACCTTC.

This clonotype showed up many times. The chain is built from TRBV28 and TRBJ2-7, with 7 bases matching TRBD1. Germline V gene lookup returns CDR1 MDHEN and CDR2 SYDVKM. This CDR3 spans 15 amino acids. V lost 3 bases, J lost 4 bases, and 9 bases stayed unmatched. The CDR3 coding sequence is TGTGCCAGCAGTTTTCTAGACAGGGAAGCTTACGAGCAGTACTTC. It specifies CASSFLDREAYEQYF.

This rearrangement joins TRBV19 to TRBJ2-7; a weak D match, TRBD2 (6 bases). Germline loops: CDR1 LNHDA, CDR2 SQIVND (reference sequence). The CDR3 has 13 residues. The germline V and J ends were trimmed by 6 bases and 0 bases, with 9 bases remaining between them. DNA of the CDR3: TGTGCCAGTAGAACTAGCACCTCCTACGAGCAGTACTTC. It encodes CASRTSTSYEQYF.

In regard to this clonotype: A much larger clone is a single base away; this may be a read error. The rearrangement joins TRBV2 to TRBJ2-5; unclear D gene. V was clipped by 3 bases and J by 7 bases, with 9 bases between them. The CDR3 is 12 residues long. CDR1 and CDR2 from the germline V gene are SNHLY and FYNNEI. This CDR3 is CASSDFEGTQYF. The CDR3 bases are TGTGCCAGCAGTGACTTCGAAGGGACCCAGTACTTC.